The 2 T cell receptor beta chains below were found in one sample sequenced in a study of T-cell memory formation after mild COVID-19 listed by TCRdb under 2021. Library creation used 5' RACE. Sequencing instrument: Illumina NovaSeq 6000. Using fastp at Q25 and MiXCR, TCRdb reprocessed the public reads and kept productive beta chains. Rows are combined by CDR3 protein, so each entry shows the most common genes and DNA. Present in this sample are under 300,000 distinct CDR3 sequences, 8% to 9% of which were seen just once. In total, the top ten clones hold 22% of the sample. Material: PBMCs or a T cell subset sorted from them (not recorded which). The receptors here all came from a man between 18 and 35 years old who had mild COVID-19 (a few samples of this study predate the infection). The sample titles of this study are shuffled in the database, so cell type and time point are left out; the donor was told from shared clones.

This clonotype was seen repeatedly, ten times or more. V usage is TRBV5-1 and J usage is TRBJ1-1; D remains unclear. The CDR3 loop spans 15 amino acids. The germline V and J ends were trimmed by 1 base and 0 bases, with 10 bases remaining between them. CDR1 and CDR2 from the germline V gene are SGHRS and YFSETQ. The CDR3 here is CASSLWNRLNTEAFF. CDR3 sequence (DNA): TGCGCCAGCAGCTTGTGGAACAGACTGAACACTGAAGCTTTCTTT.

This clonotype was detected only a few times. The J gene is TRBJ1-2, the V gene TRBV6-1, with D hard to call. The V gene's germline CDR1 is MNHNS and CDR2 SASEGT. CDR3 length equals 14 residues. V was clipped by 2 bases and J by 4 bases, with 11 bases between them. In DNA, the CDR3 is TGTGCCAGCAGTGAAAATGAGGGATTCTATGGCTACACCTTC. As protein: CASSENEGFYGYTF.